The 17 T cell receptor beta chains below were found in one sample sequenced in a study of blood T cell repertoires in COVID-19. This table comes from immunoSEQ multiplex PCR, and its TCRdb copy is limited to in-frame clones, with some not included. The sample consists of around 130,000 clones, 60% to 85% of them appearing once. The sequenced sample was peripheral blood. The receptors derive from a man aged 45-60 years with acute or convalescent COVID-19.

With respect to this clone: An end of the junction does not agree with germline; a read error may underlie this. The chain links TRBV7-2 to TRBJ2-3; maybe TRBD2 (6 bases). Germline-derived CDR1 and CDR2 are SGHTA and FQGNSA. The CDR3 is 13 residues long. As DNA, the CDR3 is TGTGCCAGCAGCTTGGGGGGTAGTAAAAGGTTGGTTTTT. Translating gives CASSLGGSKRLVF. The full variable domain, in which reference TRBV7-2 and TRBJ2-3 provide the parts outside the CDR3, is GAGVSQSPSNKVTEKGKDVELRCDPISGHTALYWYRQSLGQGLEFLIYFQGNSAPDKSGLPSDRFSAERTGGSVSTLTIQRTQQEDSAVYLCASSLGGSKRLVFGPGTRLTVL.

This chain connects TRBV7-9 to TRBJ2-2; tentative D call: TRBD1 (6 bases). V was cut by 7 bases and J by 5 bases, with 17 bases left in between. This CDR3 is built from 15 residues. Per germline, CDR1 SEHNR and CDR2 FQNEAQ (reference sequence). As DNA, the CDR3 is TGTGCCAGCAACTACCCGGAAACAGGGACCGGGGAGCTGTTTTTT. Encoded protein: CASNYPETGTGELFF.

The rearrangement uses TRBV6-1 and TRBJ2-7; tentative D call: TRBD2 (6 bases). Deletions cut 3 bases from V and 2 bases from J, with 14 bases between. This CDR3 is 15 amino acids long. The germline CDR1 and CDR2 sequences are MNHNS and SASEGT. The DNA for the CDR3 is TGTGCCAGCAGTGATGTCAGCGGGTTTCCCTACGAGCAGTACGTC. Protein: CASSDVSGFPYEQYV.

The chain uses TRBV7-8 and TRBJ2-2; 9 nucleotides match TRBD1. CDR1 and CDR2 (germline): SGHVS, FQNEAQ. The CDR3 runs to 15 residues. The V segment lost 5 bases and the J segment 7 bases; nucleotides outside the gene matches: 8. The CDR3 reads CASSAWTGEGGELFF. In DNA form, the CDR3 reads TGTGCCAGCAGCGCCTGGACAGGGGAGGGCGGGGAGCTGTTTTTT. Complete variable domain (other parts from reference TRBV7-8 and TRBJ2-2): GAGVSQSPRYKVAKRGQDVALRCDPISGHVSLFWYQQALGQGPEFLTYFQNEAQLDKSGLPSDRFFAERPEGSVSTLKIQRTQQEDSAVYLCASSAWTGEGGELFFGEGSRLTVL.

This rearrangement joins TRBV3-1 (or the pseudogene TRBV3-2) to TRBJ2-1; D is unclear. In germline, CDR1 is LGHDT, CDR2 YNNKEL (reference sequence). The CDR3 is 14 residues long. V was clipped by 0 bases and J by 2 bases, with 5 bases between them. The chain's CDR3 is CASSQDQAYNEQFF. CDR3 coding DNA: TGTGCCAGCAGCCAAGATCAGGCCTACAATGAGCAGTTCTTC.

This chain uses TRBV5-4 with TRBJ1-2, with TRBD1 matching over 10 bases. Germline lookup yields CDR1 SGHNT and CDR2 YYREEE (reference sequence). V was pared by 2 bases and J by 6 bases, with 4 bases of the junction left unmatched. CDR3 length: 14 amino acids. CDR3 DNA sequence: TGTGCCAGCAGCTTCTACGGACAGGGGGATGGCTACACCTTC. Its translation: CASSFYGQGDGYTF. Looking up the rest from reference TRBV5-4 and TRBJ1-2 gives the full variable domain: ETGVTQSPTHLIKTRGQQVTLRCSSQSGHNTVSWYQQALGQGPQFIFQYYREEENGRGNFPPRFSGLQFPNYSSELNVNALELDDSALYLCASSFYGQGDGYTFGSGTRLTVV.

The chain links TRBV5-1 to TRBJ1-6; tentatively, D is TRBD1 (5 bases). V lost 7 bases to trimming and J lost 8 bases, with 25 bases between them. CDR1 SGHRS and CDR2 YFSETQ come from the germline V gene. The CDR3 sequence is 17 residues long. CDR3 bases: TGCGCCAGCCCTAGGGGCAGGGTCTGGCTAACGTATTCACCCCTCCACTTT. This translates into CASPRGRVWLTYSPLHF.

This rearrangement joins TRBV11-3 to TRBJ2-2, with a weak D call TRBD1 (5 bases). Germline V gene sequence: CDR1 SGHNT, CDR2 YENEEA. V was pared by 6 bases and J by 3 bases, with 17 bases between. The CDR3 spans 16 residues. In DNA, the CDR3 is TGTGCCAGCAGGTCGCAAGGGGCTATCTACACCGGGGAGCTGTTTTTT. It specifies CASRSQGAIYTGELFF.

The gene calls are TRBV10-3 and TRBJ2-1; the match to TRBD2 covers 9 bases. The CDR3 is made up of 14 amino acids. The germline CDR1 and CDR2 sequences are ENHRY and SYGVKD. V was clipped by 7 bases and J by 5 bases; unmatched bases: 6. The CDR3 nucleotides are TGTGCCATCAAAGCTAGCGGGGATAACAATGAGCAGTTCTTC. Encoded protein: CAIKASGDNNEQFF.

V usage is TRBV2 and J usage is TRBJ1-5, with 7 bases matching TRBD1. CDR3 length: 14 residues. Germline lookup yields CDR1 SNHLY and CDR2 FYNNEI. V lost 6 bases to trimming and J lost 4 bases; unmatched junction nucleotides: 6. CDR3: CASRPDRENQPQHF. The CDR3 region has the DNA TGTGCCAGCAGACCCGACAGGGAAAATCAGCCCCAGCATTTT.

The chain has TRBV10-3 and TRBJ1-5; D not resolved. Per germline, CDR1 ENHRY and CDR2 SYGVKD. V was shortened by 6 bases and J by 3 bases, with 12 bases between the two germline ends. The CDR3 length is 14 residues. The CDR3 DNA reads TGTGCCATCAGCCCGGGAGGCCTCAATCAGCCCCAGCATTTT. It specifies CAISPGGLNQPQHF.

The chain combines TRBV9 with TRBJ1-5, with 7 nucleotides matching TRBD1. The CDR3 spans 16 residues. Germline V gives CDR1 SGDLS, CDR2 YYNGEE. The ends lost 0 bases at V and 6 bases at J; junction bases unmatched: 9. DNA of the CDR3: TGTGCCAGCAGCGTAGGAACAGGTCAGGGGGGTCAGCCCCAGCATTTT. This sequence encodes CASSVGTGQGGQPQHF.

The chain combines TRBV12-5 with TRBJ1-2, with D maybe TRBD1 (6 bases). The CDR3 loop spans 15 amino acids. V was pared by 3 bases and J by 5 bases, with 16 bases between. CDR1 is LGHNT and CDR2 is FRNRAP in the germline V gene. The CDR3 DNA follows: TGTGCTAGTGGTTTTGTCGGACAGACTTCATATGGCTACACCTTC. Translated, it gives CASGFVGQTSYGYTF. Supplemented by reference TRBV12-5 and TRBJ1-2, the full variable domain reads DARVTQTPRHKVTEMGQEVTMRCQPILGHNTVFWYRQTMMQGLELLAYFRNRAPLDDSGMPKDRFSAEMPDATLATLKIQPSEPRDSAVYFCASGFVGQTSYGYTFGSGTRLTVV.

This chain joins TRBV3-1 (or the pseudogene TRBV3-2) and TRBJ1-3; D is ambiguous. With 1 base removed from V and 1 base from J, the gap between germline ends came to 11 bases. From germline, CDR1 is LGHDT and CDR2 YNNKEL (reference sequence). CDR3 length: 16 residues. CDR3 in amino acids: CASSQGWARSGNTIYF. As DNA, the CDR3 is TGTGCCAGCAGCCAAGGGTGGGCTCGTTCTGGAAACACCATATATTTT.

This clone turned up a few times. The rearrangement joins TRBV7-8 to TRBJ1-1; no clear D. The CDR3 is made up of 13 amino acids. V lost 5 bases to trimming and J lost 5 bases, with 12 bases between them. CDR1 is SGHVS, CDR2 FQNEAQ, per germline. CDR3 nucleotides: TGTGCCAGCAGCCCGCCCGGGGAGACTGAAGCTTTCTTT. It encodes CASSPPGETEAFF.

The CDR3 coding sequence is TGCGCCAGCAGCCTCATGGAGGGAAGGGGAGAGACCCAGTACTTC. It codes for CASSLMEGRGETQYF. The gene calls are TRBV5-1 and TRBJ2-5; tentative D call: TRBD2 (6 bases). The CDR3 is 15 amino acids. CDR1 SGHRS and CDR2 YFSETQ come from the germline V gene. V was clipped by 4 bases and J by 4 bases, with 17 bases between them.

The CDR3 reads CAPSPGRGGNTEAFF. The DNA for the CDR3 is TGCGCCCCCAGCCCTGGGCGGGGGGGGAACACTGAAGCTTTCTTT. The chain is built from TRBV5-1 and TRBJ1-1; possible D gene TRBD1, 5 bases. From germline, CDR1 is SGHRS and CDR2 YFSETQ. This CDR3 contains 15 residues. V dropped 10 bases and J dropped 1 base, with 20 bases sitting between them. Supplemented by reference TRBV5-1 and TRBJ1-1, the full variable domain reads KAGVTQTPRYLIKTRGQQVTLSCSPISGHRSVSWYQQTPGQGLQFLFEYFSETQRNKGNFPGRFSGRQFSNSRSEMNVSTLELGDSALYLCAPSPGRGGNTEAFFGQGTRLTVV.